The rows below give T cell receptor beta chains drawn from one sample of a study of blood T cell repertoires in COVID-19. Profiled with immunoSEQ multiplex PCR; TCRdb holds only in-frame clones, not every one. The sample comprises about 220,000 clones, around 80% of which are singletons, and approximately 20% rests with the top ten. The sequencing sample was made of peripheral blood. These receptors were collected from a man aged 30 to 45 with active or convalescent COVID-19. CDR3s leave out the opening cysteine and the closing phenylalanine or tryptophan. D genes are given only for firm matches.

V,D,J,CDR3
TRBV12-3/TRBV12-4,-,TRBJ1-1,ASSPSPRGAF
TRBV28,TRBD1,TRBJ1-5,ASSFRGRRDQPQH
TRBV5-1,TRBD2,TRBJ2-5,ASSPKTSGTSRETQY
TRBV5-8,-,TRBJ1-2,ASTLMGEHYGYT
TRBV30,-,TRBJ1-5,AWSVLGGQPQH
TRBV10-3,TRBD1,TRBJ2-2,ATGQGNTGELF
TRBV30,-,TRBJ2-3,AWKRGTDTQY
TRBV11-2,TRBD1,TRBJ2-7,ASSTGAGSEQY
TRBV6-5,TRBD1,TRBJ2-3,ASTRSGGDTQY
TRBV28,-,TRBJ1-6,ASWGSYNSPLH
TRBV3-1/TRBV3-2,-,TRBJ1-6,ASSQQQWNSPLH
TRBV28,-,TRBJ1-2,ASSLQGGGGGYT
TRBV28,TRBD2,TRBJ2-3,ATKREAPDTQY
TRBV29-1,-,TRBJ1-1,SGHRVMNTEAF
TRBV28,TRBD2,TRBJ2-5,ASSTPFSGGQETQY
TRBV10-3,-,TRBJ1-2,AISESPSDGYT
TRBV5-4,TRBD1,TRBJ1-2,ASSLGGQGATYGYT
TRBV2,-,TRBJ1-1,ASSAMLGSREEAF
TRBV19,TRBD1,TRBJ1-1,ASLPSGTGGRYTEAF